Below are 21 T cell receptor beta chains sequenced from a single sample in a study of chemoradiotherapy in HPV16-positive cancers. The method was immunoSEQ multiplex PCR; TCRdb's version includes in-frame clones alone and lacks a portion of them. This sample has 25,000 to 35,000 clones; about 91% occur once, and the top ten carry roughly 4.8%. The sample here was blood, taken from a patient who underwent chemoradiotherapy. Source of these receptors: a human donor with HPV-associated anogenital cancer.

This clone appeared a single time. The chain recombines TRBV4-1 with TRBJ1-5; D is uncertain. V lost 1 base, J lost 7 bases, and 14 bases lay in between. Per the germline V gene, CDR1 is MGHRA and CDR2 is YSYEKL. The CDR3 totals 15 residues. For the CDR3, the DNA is TGCGCCAGCAGCCAAGTCTTAGGTGGAGGCCAGCCCCAGCATTTT. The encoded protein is CASSQVLGGGQPQHF.

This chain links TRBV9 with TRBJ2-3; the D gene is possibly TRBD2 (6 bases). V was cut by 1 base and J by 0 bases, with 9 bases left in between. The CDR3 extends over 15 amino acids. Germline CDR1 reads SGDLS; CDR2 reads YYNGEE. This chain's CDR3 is CASSVRGGSTDTQYF. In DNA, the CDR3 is TGTGCCAGCAGCGTAAGAGGAGGGAGCACAGATACGCAGTATTTT. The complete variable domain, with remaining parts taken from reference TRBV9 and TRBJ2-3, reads DSGVTQTPKHLITATGQRVTLRCSPRSGDLSVYWYQQSLDQGLQFLIQYYNGEERAKGNILERFSAQQFPDLHSELNLSSLELGDSALYFCASSVRGGSTDTQYFGPGTRLTVL.

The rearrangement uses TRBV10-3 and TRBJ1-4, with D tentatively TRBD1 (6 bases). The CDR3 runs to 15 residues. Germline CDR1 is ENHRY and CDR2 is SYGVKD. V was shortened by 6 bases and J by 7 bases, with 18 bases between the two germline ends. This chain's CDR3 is CAISEGGAGSEKLFF. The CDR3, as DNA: TGTGCCATCAGCGAAGGGGGGGCGGGAAGTGAAAAACTGTTTTTT.

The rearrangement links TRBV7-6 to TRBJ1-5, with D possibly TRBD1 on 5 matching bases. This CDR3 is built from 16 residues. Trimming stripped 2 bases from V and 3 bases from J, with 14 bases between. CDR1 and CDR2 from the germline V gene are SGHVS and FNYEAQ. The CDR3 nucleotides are TGTGCCAGCAGCTTATCCGGGGGGGGGACCAATCAGCCCCAGCATTTT. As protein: CASSLSGGGTNQPQHF. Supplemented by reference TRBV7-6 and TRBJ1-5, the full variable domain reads GAGVSQSPRYKVTKRGQDVALRCDPISGHVSLYWYRQALGQGPEFLTYFNYEAQQDKSGLPNDRFSAERPEGSISTLTIQRTEQRDSAMYRCASSLSGGGTNQPQHFGDGTRLSIL.

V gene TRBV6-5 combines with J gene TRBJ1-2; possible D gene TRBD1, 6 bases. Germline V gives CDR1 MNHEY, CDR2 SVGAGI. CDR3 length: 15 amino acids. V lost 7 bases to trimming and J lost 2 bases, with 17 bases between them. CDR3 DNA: TGTGCCAGCATTCCCAACTCCGGGACAAACTATGGCTACACCTTC. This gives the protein CASIPNSGTNYGYTF.

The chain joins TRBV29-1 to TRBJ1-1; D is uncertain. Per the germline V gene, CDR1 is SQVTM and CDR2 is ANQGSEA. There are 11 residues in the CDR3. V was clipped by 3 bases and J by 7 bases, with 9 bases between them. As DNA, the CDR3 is TGCAGCGTTGAGCGAGAACGTGAAGCTTTCTTT. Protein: CSVEREREAFF.

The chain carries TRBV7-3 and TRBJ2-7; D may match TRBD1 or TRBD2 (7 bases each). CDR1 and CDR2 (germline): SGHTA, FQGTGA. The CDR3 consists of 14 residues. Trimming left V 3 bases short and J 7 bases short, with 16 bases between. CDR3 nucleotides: TGTGCCAGCAGCTTCCAGGGGGGGCTTGAGGAGCAGTACTTC. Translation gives CASSFQGGLEEQYF.

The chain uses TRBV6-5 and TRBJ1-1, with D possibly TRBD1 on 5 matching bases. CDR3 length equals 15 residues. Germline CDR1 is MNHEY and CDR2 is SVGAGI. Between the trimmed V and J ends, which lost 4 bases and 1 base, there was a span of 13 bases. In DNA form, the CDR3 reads TGTGCCAGCAGTTCTTTAACAGGCCAGAACACTGAAGCTTTCTTT. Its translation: CASSSLTGQNTEAFF.

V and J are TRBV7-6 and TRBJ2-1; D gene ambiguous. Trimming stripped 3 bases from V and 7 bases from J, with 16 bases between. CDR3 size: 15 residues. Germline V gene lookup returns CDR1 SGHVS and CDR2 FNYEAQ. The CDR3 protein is CASSFRLKASNEQFF. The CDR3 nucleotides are TGTGCCAGCAGCTTTCGTTTAAAAGCGAGTAATGAGCAGTTCTTC.

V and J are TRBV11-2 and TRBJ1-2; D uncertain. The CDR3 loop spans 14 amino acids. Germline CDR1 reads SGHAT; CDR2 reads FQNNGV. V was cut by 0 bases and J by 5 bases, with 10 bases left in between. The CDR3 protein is CASSLDPGSYGYTF. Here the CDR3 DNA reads TGTGCCAGCAGCTTAGATCCGGGGTCGTATGGCTACACCTTC.

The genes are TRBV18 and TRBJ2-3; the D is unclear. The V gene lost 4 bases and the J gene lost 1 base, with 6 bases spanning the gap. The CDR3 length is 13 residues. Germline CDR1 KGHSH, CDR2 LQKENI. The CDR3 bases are TGTGCCAGCTCACGCGACGGCACAGATACGCAGTATTTT. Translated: CASSRDGTDTQYF. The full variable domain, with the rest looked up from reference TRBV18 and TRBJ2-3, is NAGVMQNPRHLVRRRGQEARLRCSPMKGHSHVYWYRQLPEEGLKFMVYLQKENIIDESGMPKERFSAEFPKEGPSILRIQQVVRGDSAAYFCASSRDGTDTQYFGPGTRLTVL.

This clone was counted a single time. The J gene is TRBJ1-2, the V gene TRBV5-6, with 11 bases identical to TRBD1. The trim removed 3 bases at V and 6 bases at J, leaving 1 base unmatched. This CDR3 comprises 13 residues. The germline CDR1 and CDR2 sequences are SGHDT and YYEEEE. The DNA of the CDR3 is TGTGCCAGCAGCTGGGACAGGGGGGATGGCTACACCTTC. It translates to CASSWDRGDGYTF.

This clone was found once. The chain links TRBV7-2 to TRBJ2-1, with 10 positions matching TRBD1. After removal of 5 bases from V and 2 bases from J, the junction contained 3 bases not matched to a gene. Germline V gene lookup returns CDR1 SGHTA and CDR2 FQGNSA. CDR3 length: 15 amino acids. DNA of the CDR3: TGTGCCAGCAGCCCCGACAGGGGGCCCTACAATGAGCAGTTCTTC. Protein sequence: CASSPDRGPYNEQFF.

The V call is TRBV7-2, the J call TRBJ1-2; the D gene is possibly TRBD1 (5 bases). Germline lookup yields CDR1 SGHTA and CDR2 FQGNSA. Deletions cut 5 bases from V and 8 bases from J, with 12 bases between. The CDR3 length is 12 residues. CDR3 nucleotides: TGTGCCAGCAGCAAGAACAGGATGGGCTACACCTTC. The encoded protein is CASSKNRMGYTF.

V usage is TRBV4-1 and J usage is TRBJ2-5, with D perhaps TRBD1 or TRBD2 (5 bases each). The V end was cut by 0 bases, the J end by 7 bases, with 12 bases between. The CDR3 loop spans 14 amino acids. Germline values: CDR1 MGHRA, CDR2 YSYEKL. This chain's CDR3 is CASSQDGGPGTQYF. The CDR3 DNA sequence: TGCGCCAGCAGCCAAGATGGGGGTCCCGGGACCCAGTACTTC.

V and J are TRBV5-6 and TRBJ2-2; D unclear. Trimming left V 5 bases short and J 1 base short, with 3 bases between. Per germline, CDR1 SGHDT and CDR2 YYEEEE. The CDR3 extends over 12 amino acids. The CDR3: CASSRNTGELFF. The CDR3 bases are TGTGCCAGCAGTCGGAACACCGGGGAGCTGTTTTTT.

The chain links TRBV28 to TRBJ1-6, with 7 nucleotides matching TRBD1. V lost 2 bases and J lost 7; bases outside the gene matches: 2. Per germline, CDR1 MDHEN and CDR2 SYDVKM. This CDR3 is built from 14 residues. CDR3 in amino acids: CASSLVQGNSPLHF. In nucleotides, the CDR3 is TGTGCCAGCAGTTTAGTACAGGGGAATTCACCCCTCCACTTT.

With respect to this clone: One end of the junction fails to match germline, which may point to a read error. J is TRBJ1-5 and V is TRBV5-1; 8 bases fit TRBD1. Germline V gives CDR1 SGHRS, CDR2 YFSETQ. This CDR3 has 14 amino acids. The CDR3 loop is CASSLTGDDQPQHF. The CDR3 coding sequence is TGTGCCAGCAGCTTGACAGGGGACGATCAGCCCCAGCATTTT.

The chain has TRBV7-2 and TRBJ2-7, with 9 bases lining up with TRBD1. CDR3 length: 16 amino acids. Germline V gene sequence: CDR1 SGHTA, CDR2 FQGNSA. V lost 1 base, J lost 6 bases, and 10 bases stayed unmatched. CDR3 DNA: TGTGCCAGCAGCTTAGTTAGGGGGGACAGGGTAAGCGAGCAGTACTTC. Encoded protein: CASSLVRGDRVSEQYF.

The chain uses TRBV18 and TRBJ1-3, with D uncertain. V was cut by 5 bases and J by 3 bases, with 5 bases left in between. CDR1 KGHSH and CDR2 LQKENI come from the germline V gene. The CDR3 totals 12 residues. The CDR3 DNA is TGTGCCAGCTCAGGAAGTGGAAACACCATATATTTT. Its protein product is CASSGSGNTIYF.

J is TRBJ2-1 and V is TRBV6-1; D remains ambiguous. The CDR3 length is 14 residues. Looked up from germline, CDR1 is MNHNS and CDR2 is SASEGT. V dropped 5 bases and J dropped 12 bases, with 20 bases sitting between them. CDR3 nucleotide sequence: TGTGCCAGCAGTCTAGGACGCACTGACTTGGGGCAGTTCTTC. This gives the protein CASSLGRTDLGQFF.